This T cell receptor (beta chain) was sequenced during a study of T cells expressing NK-cell markers. From its re-call of the 5' RACE reads, TCRdb lists each CDR3 protein once, without DNA. With over 100,000 distinct CDR3 sequences in the sample, the ten largest clones hold about 18%. Germline V gives CDR1 SGHTA, CDR2 FQGTGA. The CDR3 is 13 residues long. The receptor comes from a woman between 18 and 75 years old in good health. J is TRBJ2-3 and V is TRBV7-3. Sequencing was carried out using blood T cells: a sorted CD56 or NKG2C T cell subset, CD4+ or CD8+ T cells, or bulk PBMC T cells (not recorded which). CDR3 amino acids: CASSPRIPDTQYF. Full variable domain (remainder filled in from reference TRBV7-3 and TRBJ2-3): GAGVSQTPSNKVTEKGKYVELRCDPISGHTALYWYRQSLGQGPEFLIYFQGTGAADDSGLPNDRFFAVRPEGSVSTLKIQRTERGDSAVYLCASSPRIPDTQYFGPGTRLTVL.